Listed below are T cell receptor beta chains from one sample, sequenced in a study of T cell responses to AZD1222 COVID-19 vaccine. This table comes from immunoSEQ multiplex PCR, and its TCRdb copy is limited to in-frame clones, with some not included. This sample yields about 260,000 clones, of which over 85% are seen a single time; around 0.5% belongs to the top ten. Sample: peripheral blood, taken on day 0 of AZD1222 vaccination. The receptors were sampled from an adult in good health. The CDR3 runs from the conserved cysteine through the conserved F or W. A D gene is named only where the DNA matches it firmly. A row's size may be missing; if present it is once, few, many or a size class.

d_call,v_call,clone_size,j_call,cdr3_nt,cdr3_aa
-,TRBV5-6,-,TRBJ2-3,TGTGCCAGCAGCCCAACCTGGGACACAATAGCAGGGGATACGCAGTATTTT,CASSPTWDTIAGDTQYF
TRBD1,TRBV19,-,TRBJ1-5,TGTGCCAGTAGTGCAGGGACAGAGTATCAGCCCCAGCATTTT,CASSAGTEYQPQHF
-,TRBV28,-,TRBJ2-7,TGTGCCAGCCGGGTAGGGTACGAGCAGTACTTC,CASRVGYEQYF
TRBD1,TRBV7-6,-,TRBJ2-2,TGTGCCAGCAGCTCCGAGGGGGCCGTCGGGGAGCTGTTTTTT,CASSSEGAVGELFF
-,TRBV4-1,once,TRBJ2-6,TGCGCCAGCAGCTTTAGCTTTGGGGACTCTGGGGCCAACGTCCTGACTTTC,CASSFSFGDSGANVLTF
TRBD1,TRBV5-1,-,TRBJ1-1,TGCGCCAGCAGCTTGGTGTCAGGGGGACAGGGGACTGAAGCTTTCTTT,CASSLVSGGQGTEAFF
-,TRBV5-1,-,TRBJ1-3,TGCGCCAGCAGCGAATCCCACCGCCGAAACACCATATATTTT,CASSESHRRNTIYF
TRBD2,TRBV9,-,TRBJ2-1,TGTGCCAGAGCCCCACTAGCGGGATGGTACAATGAGCAGTTCTTC,CARAPLAGWYNEQFF
-,TRBV10-2,-,TRBJ1-5,TGCGCCACCCAGGATCCCAAGGTGGAGCCCCAGCATTTT,CATQDPKVEPQHF
TRBD1,TRBV3-1/TRBV3-2,-,TRBJ2-7,TGTGCCAGCAGCCGGCGGGACAGGTCCCCCGTCTACGAGCAGTACTTC,CASSRRDRSPVYEQYF
TRBD1,TRBV7-8,-,TRBJ2-7,TGTGCCAGCAGCCGGCCGGGACAGAAGCCCTACGAGCAGTACTTC,CASSRPGQKPYEQYF
TRBD1,TRBV6-5,-,TRBJ2-3,TGTGCCAGCAGTTACCGGGATAGGGGGCTGTCAGATACGCAGTATTTT,CASSYRDRGLSDTQYF
-,TRBV5-1,-,TRBJ2-7,TGCGCCAGCAGCTTCTCGGAGACCTACGAGCAGTACTTC,CASSFSETYEQYF
-,TRBV7-9,-,TRBJ1-1,TGTGCCAGCAGCCTCACAGTGAACACTGAAGCTTTCTTT,CASSLTVNTEAFF
-,TRBV3-1/TRBV3-2,-,TRBJ1-2,TGTGCCAGCAGTCGCCTCCGGGACCGCTTGGGCTACACCTTC,CASSRLRDRLGYTF
-,TRBV6-2/TRBV6-3,-,TRBJ1-2,TGTGCCAGCAGTTACTATGGGGAGATGAACTATGGCTACACCTTC,CASSYYGEMNYGYTF
-,TRBV20-1,-,TRBJ1-1,TGCCCGGAGGAGGGGATCGTTGAAGCTTTCTTT,CPEEGIVEAFF
-,TRBV2,-,TRBJ2-1,TGTGCCAGCAGTGAAGCGCTTCGGGGGGCAGGTGAGCAGTTCTTC,CASSEALRGAGEQFF
-,TRBV11-2,-,TRBJ1-1,TGTGCCAGCAGCCCGACTGGGGCAGTTCAAGCTTTCTTT,CASSPTGAVQAFF
-,TRBV7-2,-,TRBJ2-3,TGTGCCAGCAGCCAAAGACTTCTCACAGATACGCAGTATTTT,CASSQRLLTDTQYF
-,TRBV7-2,-,TRBJ1-1,TGTGCCAGCAGCCCAGGGACCGCGAACACTGAAGCTTTCTTT,CASSPGTANTEAFF
-,TRBV7-9,-,TRBJ2-3,TGTGCCAGCAGCTTAATGGGGGCAGGTGATACGCAGTATTTT,CASSLMGAGDTQYF
TRBD1,TRBV4-1,-,TRBJ1-2,TGCGCCAGCAGCCAAGCCCCCGGGACAGGCCTCTTCTATGGCTACACCTTC,CASSQAPGTGLFYGYTF
TRBD1,TRBV18,-,TRBJ2-7,TGTGCCAGCTCACCAAAGGCAGGGGGTCGGGGCGACGAGCAGTACTTC,CASSPKAGGRGDEQYF
-,TRBV5-1,-,TRBJ1-2,TGCGCCAGCAGCTCGGACCGAACTACAAGGCACTATGGCTACACCTTC,CASSSDRTTRHYGYTF
TRBD1,TRBV9,-,TRBJ1-1,TGTGCCAGCAGCGTAGGACAGGGGGAGATCACTGAAGCTTTCTTT,CASSVGQGEITEAFF
TRBD1,TRBV6-2/TRBV6-3,-,TRBJ2-7,TGTGCCAGCAGTTACTCGACAGGGGCTCACTACGAGCAGTACTTC,CASSYSTGAHYEQYF
-,TRBV5-4,-,TRBJ1-6,TGTGCCAGCAGCTTAGACGGAGTAAATTCACCCCTCCACTTT,CASSLDGVNSPLHF
-,TRBV7-8,-,TRBJ1-5,TGTGCCAGCAGCTTCGGAGATCAGCCCCAGCATTTT,CASSFGDQPQHF
-,TRBV7-9,-,TRBJ2-2,TGTGCCAGCAGTCGGCTCTGGGGCATCGGGGAGCTGTTTTTT,CASSRLWGIGELFF
-,TRBV2,-,TRBJ1-5,TGTGCCAGCAGTGAAGAGGGTCTTGGCAATCAGCCCCAGCATTTT,CASSEEGLGNQPQHF
-,TRBV5-5,-,TRBJ1-5,TGTGCCAGCAGCTTGGGGCGAGGTAGCAATCAGCCCCAGCATTTT,CASSLGRGSNQPQHF
TRBD1,TRBV18,-,TRBJ2-7,TGTGCCAGCTCAGAAAGGGGGCTGGGGGAGCAGTACTTC,CASSERGLGEQYF
-,TRBV5-4,-,TRBJ2-7,TGTGCCAGCAGCTTGGCTGGGGGATCCTACGAGCAGTACTTC,CASSLAGGSYEQYF
-,TRBV20-1,-,TRBJ1-1,TGCAGTGCTAGTTCAGGGGTCGTGAACACTGAAGCTTTCTTT,CSASSGVVNTEAFF
-,TRBV6-4,-,TRBJ2-7,TGTGCCAGCAGTGACTCGGGGGGATACGAGCAGTACTTC,CASSDSGGYEQYF
-,TRBV6-5,once,TRBJ1-2,TGTGCCAGCAGTTACTCGACTGGGGATGGCTACACCTTC,CASSYSTGDGYTF
TRBD1,TRBV15,-,TRBJ1-1,TGTGCCACCAGCAGAGATTGCATTCAGGGGACAGACACTGAAGCTTTCTTT,CATSRDCIQGTDTEAFF
TRBD1,TRBV7-9,once,TRBJ1-2,TGTGCCAGCAGCTTAGGTACCGGAAAGGGGGCGCGAGGCTACACCTTC,CASSLGTGKGARGYTF
TRBD1,TRBV28,-,TRBJ2-2,TGTGCCAGCAGTTCCGGGACAGGGTTCGTGTGGGAGCTGTTTTTT,CASSSGTGFVWELFF
-,TRBV27,-,TRBJ2-7,TGTGCCAGCAGTTCCTCAGGGGTCGGGGAGCAGTACTTC,CASSSSGVGEQYF
TRBD1,TRBV28,-,TRBJ1-2,TGTGCCAGCAGTTCCCAGGGGGGTGGTGGCTACACCTTC,CASSSQGGGGYTF
-,TRBV4-2,-,TRBJ2-7,TGTGCCAGCAGCCACCCCGTTGGACAATCTAGCTCCTACGAGCAGTACTTC,CASSHPVGQSSSYEQYF
TRBD1,TRBV27,-,TRBJ1-5,TGTGCCAGCAGTCGTGAGGGGGCAGGCAATCAGCCCCAGCATTTT,CASSREGAGNQPQHF
-,TRBV10-1,-,TRBJ2-7,TGCGCCAGCGGAGACAACTACGAGCAGTACTTC,CASGDNYEQYF
-,TRBV6-5,-,TRBJ1-5,TGTGCCAGCAGCCCCGGAGGGGGACGACAGCCCCAGCATTTT,CASSPGGGRQPQHF
-,TRBV5-1,-,TRBJ1-1,TGCGCCAGCAGCTTGGCCGGCAGGTCTCGGGCTTTCTTT,CASSLAGRSRAFF
TRBD1,TRBV2,once,TRBJ1-2,TGTGCCAGCAGCACAGGGGTTGCGGATGGCTACACCTTC,CASSTGVADGYTF
-,TRBV25-1,-,TRBJ2-7,TGTGCCAGCAGTAAGCCAGGAACTTCCTACGAGCAGTACTTC,CASSKPGTSYEQYF
-,TRBV2,-,TRBJ1-5,TGTGCCAGCACCCAGGAGGGACCCCAGCATTTT,CASTQEGPQHF